This T cell receptor beta chain comes out of a study of shared clonotypes between healthy human individuals. Study context: Per donor, CD8 memory used one plate, CD8 naive used two, CD4 memory used three and CD4 naive used three.

A remark on this clone: Its antigen is currently unknown.

TCRdb's copy holds only in-frame clones and misses some; the assay was immunoSEQ multiplex PCR. The data contain millions of clones, approximately 95% of them seen just once; the ten biggest clones take up 0.35% to 0.5%. Whole-study findings and limits: Generally, estimated richness proved larger in naive subsets than it did in memory subsets. For naive CD4 cells, roughly 5% of clonotypes were shared across a handful of donors. Non-shared clonotypes were found to have lower generation probabilities than the clonotypes that were shared by all four of the sorted-subset donors.

Germline-derived CDR1 and CDR2 are SGHTA and FQGTGA. The CDR3 has 14 residues. Unmatched junction bases numbered 6, after V lost 5 bases and J lost 5 bases. What was sequenced was naive CD4+ T cells from PBMCs. Regarding subset: CD45RA+ positively selected. This chain uses TRBV7-3 with TRBJ1-1; TRBD1 aligns across 9 bases. The TCR was taken from a man aged 18 to 29 in good health. Some clones in this sample may be carry-over from other donors' samples. The CDR3 reads CASSQTGGRTEAFF. CDR3 in DNA: TGTGCCAGCAGCCAGACAGGGGGAAGGACTGAAGCTTTCTTT.